These 14 T cell receptor beta chains share one sample of origin, sequenced in a study of T cell repertoires in cytomegalovirus infection (dated by TCRdb to the late 2010s). The instrument given in TCRdb is Illumina HiSeq 1500. Using fastp at Q25 and MiXCR, TCRdb reprocessed the public reads and kept productive beta chains. Rows are unified per CDR3 protein, each entry keeping the most common DNA and genes. This sample holds approximately 500,000 distinct CDR3 sequences; more than 15% were observed only once. The biggest ten clones account for under 30% of the sample. Sequencing input: CD8+ T cells from PBMCs. The source of these receptors is a human donor in good health (CMV status not recorded). Some clones in this sample may be carry-over from other donors' samples.

The rearrangement joins TRBV27 to TRBJ2-2; 8 bases are a match to TRBD1. Trimming at V came to 6 bases and at J to 4 bases, leaving 7 bases not matched to a gene. CDR1 MNHEY and CDR2 SMNVEV come from the germline V gene (reference sequence). This CDR3 contains 15 residues. Written as DNA, the CDR3 is TGTGCCAGCAGCCTCAGGGGGCGCGTCACCGGGGAGCTGTTTTTT. This translates into CASSLRGRVTGELFF.

The sample holds many counts of this clonotype. J is TRBJ2-2 and V is TRBV20-1; D may be TRBD2 (6 bases). The germline V gene encodes CDR1 DFQATT and CDR2 SNEGSKA (reference sequence). CDR3 length: 17 amino acids. V was clipped by 0 bases and J by 5 bases, with 19 bases between them. The DNA of the CDR3 is TGCAGTGCTAGAGATCTTTCTTCCGGGAGAGGGACCGGGGAGCTGTTTTTT. Encoded protein: CSARDLSSGRGTGELFF.

This clonotype was counted many times. V usage is TRBV19 and J usage is TRBJ2-1; TRBD2 aligns across 10 bases. The CDR3 spans 16 residues. After removal of 5 bases from V and 3 bases from J, the junction contained 7 bases not matched to a gene. Germline assignment: CDR1 LNHDA and CDR2 SQIVND (reference sequence). The CDR3 sequence: CASSPSAGGLYNEQFF. In nucleotides, the CDR3 is TGTGCCAGTAGTCCCTCAGCGGGGGGGCTCTACAATGAGCAGTTCTTC.

A few counts support this clonotype. The V and J genes are TRBV4-1 and TRBJ1-1; possibly TRBD1 for D (6 bases). This CDR3 has 17 amino acids. V was trimmed by 6 bases and J by 0 bases, leaving 20 bases between them. CDR1 is MGHRA and CDR2 is YSYEKL in the germline V gene. The CDR3 nucleotides read TGCGCCAGCAGTGGGGCTCCCGGGGGCCAGATGAACACTGAAGCTTTCTTT. Protein product: CASSGAPGGQMNTEAFF.

Only a few counts were recorded for this clonotype. The chain is built from TRBV5-5 and TRBJ2-2, with a weak D call TRBD2 (5 bases). V lost 0 bases to trimming and J lost 5 bases, with 11 bases between them. The CDR3 consists of 15 residues. Germline V CDR1 and CDR2: SGHKS, YYEKEE (reference sequence). The CDR3: CASSLVARGTGELFF. CDR3 nucleotide sequence: TGTGCCAGCAGCTTGGTGGCCAGAGGGACCGGGGAGCTGTTTTTT.

This clonotype was observed a handful of times. This chain uses TRBV12-3 or TRBV12-4 with TRBJ1-3; D gene unclear. The CDR3 is 14 amino acids. Trimming pared 3 bases from V and 0 bases from J, leaving 6 bases between. In DNA form, the CDR3 reads TGTGCCAGCAGTTTGATCTACTCTGGAAACACCATATATTTT. Translating it yields CASSLIYSGNTIYF.

This clonotype has more than one count but fewer than ten. This chain uses TRBV14 with TRBJ2-5; D remains ambiguous. Germline V gene lookup returns CDR1 SGHDN and CDR2 FVKESK. The CDR3 consists of 14 residues. With 0 bases removed from V and 0 bases from J, the gap between germline ends came to 5 bases. CDR3 in DNA: TGTGCCAGCAGCCAAGAGCCCCACCAAGAGACCCAGTACTTC. This codes for CASSQEPHQETQYF. Using reference TRBV14 and TRBJ2-5 for the parts outside the CDR3, the full variable domain is EAGVTQFPSHSVIEKGQTVTLRCDPISGHDNLYWYRRVMGKEIKFLLHFVKESKQDESGMPNNRFLAERTGGTYSTLKVQPAELEDSGVYFCASSQEPHQETQYFGPGTRLLVL.

The chain employs TRBV20-1 and TRBJ2-5; perhaps TRBD1 as D (8 bases). V was clipped by 6 bases and J by 5 bases, with 16 bases between them. This CDR3 region has 13 residues. CDR1 is DFQATT and CDR2 is SNEGSKA in the germline V gene (reference sequence). CDR3 amino acids: CSATGQGGETQYF. For the CDR3, the DNA is TGCAGTGCAACCGGACAGGGAGGGGAGACCCAGTACTTC.

In the case of this clonotype: A much larger clone is a single base away; this may be a read error. This CDR3 fails to terminate in the conserved phenylalanine or tryptophan, so it likely reflects a read error. This sequence joins TRBV28 and TRBJ2-7, with a possible D match to TRBD1 (6 bases). The CDR3 extends over 14 amino acids. Trimming removed 6 bases at V and 2 bases at J, with 14 bases between. Germline CDR1 is MDHEN and CDR2 is SYDVKM. DNA of the CDR3: TGTGCCAGCAGATTAGGACAGATCACCTACGAGCAGTACTAC. Its protein is CASRLGQITYEQYY.

The sample holds many counts of this clonotype. The chain has TRBV12-3 or TRBV12-4 and TRBJ1-1; D perhaps matches TRBD1 (5 bases). Trimming cost V 7 bases and J 5 bases, with 23 bases left between them. This CDR3 is 16 amino acids long. In nucleotides, the CDR3 is TGTGCCAGCACTACCAGGGACCCACCTAGAGAGACTGAAGCTTTCTTT. This encodes CASTTRDPPRETEAFF.

This clonotype was observed a handful of times. This chain joins TRBV20-1 and TRBJ1-2; weak D call: TRBD1 (6 bases). The CDR3 extends over 12 amino acids. V lost 6 bases to trimming and J lost 8 bases, with 16 bases between them. CDR1 and CDR2 from the germline V gene are DFQATT and SNEGSKA (reference sequence). The CDR3 is CSAPARGKGYTF. The CDR3 DNA sequence: TGCAGTGCCCCAGCCAGGGGAAAGGGCTACACCTTC.

The chain combines TRBV24-1 with TRBJ1-5, with D tentatively TRBD1 (5 bases). V was clipped by 4 bases and J by 0 bases, with 6 bases between them. There are 14 residues in the CDR3. The germline CDR1 and CDR2 sequences are KGHDR and SFDVKD. The CDR3 here is CATSEQGSNQPQHF. CDR3 bases: TGTGCCACCAGTGAGCAGGGTAGCAATCAGCCCCAGCATTTT.

This clonotype has at least ten counts. The chain uses TRBV12-3 or TRBV12-4 and TRBJ2-1; weak D call: TRBD2 (6 bases). The CDR3 loop spans 14 amino acids. The V end was cut by 3 bases, the J end by 2 bases, with 8 bases between. This CDR3 reads CASSLAGPYNEQFF. Written as DNA, the CDR3 is TGTGCCAGCAGTTTGGCGGGACCCTACAATGAGCAGTTCTTC.

This clonotype was detected a few times. The J gene is TRBJ2-1, the V gene TRBV4-2; 11 bases map to TRBD2. CDR3 length equals 17 residues. Germline lookup yields CDR1 LGHNA and CDR2 YNFKEQ. The ends lost 4 bases at V and 4 bases at J; junction bases unmatched: 9. The CDR3 sequence: CASSPSLVAGGYNEQFF. The DNA for the CDR3 is TGTGCCAGCAGCCCATCCCTGGTAGCGGGAGGGTACAATGAGCAGTTCTTC.